One sample yielded the 6 T cell receptor beta chains listed below, sequenced in a study of blood T cell repertoires in COVID-19. Clones were read by immunoSEQ multiplex PCR, and TCRdb kept only the in-frame ones, dropping some. The sample records about 360,000 clones, approximately 86% being singletons. What was sequenced was peripheral blood. These receptors originate from a woman aged 55 to 70 with COVID-19, enrolled during active disease.

V usage is TRBV29-1 and J usage is TRBJ2-5, with 15 bases matching TRBD2. This CDR3 has 11 amino acids. J was trimmed by 14 bases and V by 6 bases; bases with no gene match: 4. Germline V gene sequence: CDR1 SQVTM, CDR2 ANQGSEA. The CDR3 reads CSVGTSGGTYF. For the CDR3, the DNA is TGCAGCGTGGGGACTAGCGGGGGGACCTACTTC. Filled out from reference TRBV29-1 and TRBJ2-5, the complete variable domain reads SAVISQKPSRDICQRGTSLTIQCQVDSQVTMMFWYRQQPGQSLTLIATANQGSEATYESGFVIDKFPISRPNLTFSTLTVSNMSPEDSSIYLCSVGTSGGTYFGPGTRLLVL.

This chain joins TRBV6-5 and TRBJ1-2, with 8 bases identical to TRBD1. The CDR3 length is 14 residues. Germline CDR1 and CDR2: MNHEY and SVGAGI. V was pared by 5 bases and J by 4 bases, with 6 bases of the junction left unmatched. CDR3 nucleotides: TGTGCCAGCAGTCCTCGGACAGGGAGCTATGGCTACACCTTC. Its protein is CASSPRTGSYGYTF.

V is TRBV27 and J is TRBJ2-7; 8 nucleotides align to TRBD1. The trim removed 4 bases at V and 2 bases at J, leaving 4 bases unmatched. Germline CDR1 reads MNHEY; CDR2 reads SMNVEV (reference sequence). This CDR3 is built from 14 residues. CDR3 residues: CASSSWTGPYEQYF. The CDR3 bases are TGTGCCAGCAGTTCATGGACAGGGCCCTACGAGCAGTACTTC.

The chain recombines TRBV30 with TRBJ2-3; D is uncertain. Trimming shortened V by 2 bases and J by 4 bases, and 7 bases separated the two germline ends. CDR3 length equals 12 residues. Germline-derived CDR1 and CDR2 are GTSNPN and SVGIG (reference sequence). The chain's CDR3 is CAWSPGSDTQYF. CDR3 DNA: TGTGCCTGGAGTCCCGGGTCAGATACGCAGTATTTT.

This chain uses TRBV11-2 with TRBJ1-4; no clear D. The CDR3 has 15 amino acids. V was clipped by 1 base and J by 7 bases, with 13 bases between them. Germline V gene lookup returns CDR1 SGHAT and CDR2 FQNNGV. CDR3 DNA sequence: TGTGCCAGCAGCTTAGCACTCGCATTACGTGAAAAACTGTTTTTT. This sequence encodes CASSLALALREKLFF. Full variable domain (missing parts from reference TRBV11-2 and TRBJ1-4): EAGVAQSPRYKIIEKRQSVAFWCNPISGHATLYWYQQILGQGPKLLIQFQNNGVVDDSQLPKDRFSAERLKGVDSTLKIQPAKLEDSAVYLCASSLALALREKLFFGSGTQLSVL.

The V gene is TRBV6-5, the J gene TRBJ1-5; a possible D gene is TRBD1 (5 bases). V lost 6 bases, J lost 2 bases, and 14 bases lay in between. The germline V gene encodes CDR1 MNHEY and CDR2 SVGAGI. The CDR3 consists of 15 residues. DNA of the CDR3: TGTGCCAGCAGCCCCGGGGGGTCGGGCAATCAGCCCCAGCATTTT. Amino acid sequence: CASSPGGSGNQPQHF.